The 23 T cell receptor beta chains reported below all come from one sample, sequenced in a study of T-cell memory formation after mild COVID-19. TCRdb re-derived calls from the 5' RACE reads in MiXCR, one entry per CDR3 protein. This sample has under 200,000 distinct CDR3 sequences, with around 10% found just once. The sample taken for sequencing was PBMCs or a T cell subset sorted from them (not recorded which). The receptor set was obtained from a man between 18 and 29 years old who had mild COVID-19 (a few samples of this study predate the infection). Cell type and time point are not known.

This clonotype was picked up many times. The chain uses TRBV7-2 and TRBJ2-3; D is unclear. V was shortened by 2 bases and J by 0 bases, with 6 bases between the two germline ends. Per germline, CDR1 SGHTA and CDR2 FQGNSA. The CDR3 covers 14 residues. The CDR3 bases are TGTGCCAGCAGCTTATTTGGAAGCACAGATACGCAGTATTTT. It translates to CASSLFGSTDTQYF.

This clonotype was recorded at least ten times. The chain links TRBV7-9 to TRBJ2-1; D unresolved. Germline V gene sequence: CDR1 SEHNR, CDR2 FQNEAQ (reference sequence). V was trimmed by 0 bases and J by 4 bases, leaving 13 bases between them. CDR3 length: 16 residues. The CDR3 region is CASSLAVWLSYNEQFF. The CDR3 region has the DNA TGTGCCAGCAGCTTAGCGGTGTGGTTGTCTTACAATGAGCAGTTCTTC. The whole variable domain, remainder taken from reference TRBV7-9 and TRBJ2-1, is DTGVSQNPRHKITKRGQNVTFRCDPISEHNRLYWYRQTLGQGPEFLTYFQNEAQLEKSRLLSDRFSAERPKGSFSTLEIQRTEQGDSAMYLCASSLAVWLSYNEQFFGPGTRLTVL.

The sample holds a few counts of this clonotype. V is TRBV7-2 and J is TRBJ2-7; D possibly uses TRBD1 or TRBD2 (6 bases each). CDR3 size: 15 residues. Germline loops: CDR1 SGHTA, CDR2 FQGNSA. V was pared by 1 base and J by 1 base, with 11 bases between. CDR3 amino acids: CASSLVGGISYEQYF. CDR3 nucleotide sequence: TGTGCCAGCAGCTTAGTCGGGGGCATTTCCTACGAGCAGTACTTC.

This clonotype was picked up many times. V gene TRBV3-1 combines with J gene TRBJ1-3, with D hard to call. The V and J ends lost 3 bases and 4 bases respectively, with 7 bases between them. The CDR3 covers 13 residues. Germline V gives CDR1 LGHDT, CDR2 YNNKEL (reference sequence). This chain's CDR3 is CASSHMVGNTIYF. The CDR3 bases are TGTGCCAGCAGCCATATGGTCGGAAACACCATATATTTT.

CDR3 nucleotides: TGTGCCAGCACCGGCGGCAATGAGCAGTTCTTC. Encoded protein: CASTGGNEQFF. The chain uses TRBV6-5 and TRBJ2-1, with D unresolved. V was pared by 7 bases and J by 6 bases, with 7 bases between. The CDR3 runs to 11 residues. Germline CDR1 reads MNHEY; CDR2 reads SVGAGI.

This clonotype was recorded at least ten times. The CDR3 DNA sequence: TGTGCCAGCAGCCGAGCCGATATGAACACTGAAGCTTTCTTT. Protein product: CASSRADMNTEAFF. The chain carries TRBV7-2 and TRBJ1-1, with D unclear. The germline V gene encodes CDR1 SGHTA and CDR2 FQGNSA. The CDR3 sequence is 14 residues long. V lost 5 bases and J lost 0, with 10 bases in between.

The chain combines TRBV10-3 with TRBJ1-2, with D possibly TRBD1 on 5 matching bases. V was trimmed by 3 bases and J by 8 bases, leaving 10 bases between them. CDR3 length: 12 amino acids. Germline-derived CDR1 and CDR2 are ENHRY and SYGVKD. CDR3 nucleotides: TGTGCCATCAGTGAACAGGTCGTCGGCTACACCTTC. Residues: CAISEQVVGYTF.

This clonotype is a singleton in its sample. The chain combines TRBV13 with TRBJ1-4; tentatively, D is TRBD1 (6 bases). The germline gives CDR1 PRHDT, CDR2 FYEKMQ (reference sequence). The CDR3 covers 14 residues. Trimming pared 2 bases from V and 6 bases from J, leaving 10 bases between. This chain's CDR3 is CASSLLQGDEKLFF. CDR3 coding DNA: TGTGCCAGCAGCTTACTACAGGGTGATGAAAAACTGTTTTTT. Together with reference TRBV13 and TRBJ1-4, the CDR3 gives the full variable domain: AAGVIQSPRHLIKEKRETATLKCYPIPRHDTVYWYQQGPGQDPQFLISFYEKMQSDKGSIPDRFSAQQFSDYHSELNMSSLELGDSALYFCASSLLQGDEKLFFGSGTQLSVL.

This clonotype was detected a few times. CDR3: CASRAGVETQYF. In DNA, the CDR3 is TGTGCCAGCCGGGCCGGGGTAGAGACCCAGTACTTC. The rearrangement joins TRBV6-5 to TRBJ2-5; a weak D match, TRBD2 (5 bases). This CDR3 has 12 residues. Per the germline V gene, CDR1 is MNHEY and CDR2 is SVGAGI. Trimming took 8 bases from V and 4 from J, leaving 11 bases between them.

Many counts were recorded for this clonotype. V gene TRBV7-9 combines with J gene TRBJ2-1; D is possibly TRBD2 (5 bases). The CDR3 spans 14 residues. CDR1 is SEHNR, CDR2 FQNEAQ, per germline (reference sequence). V lost 2 bases and J lost 9, with 14 bases in between. Here the CDR3 reads CASSLFRVEGEQFF. CDR3 bases: TGTGCCAGCAGCTTATTTCGGGTAGAGGGTGAGCAGTTCTTC. The full variable domain, in which reference TRBV7-9 and TRBJ2-1 provide the parts outside the CDR3, is DTGVSQNPRHKITKRGQNVTFRCDPISEHNRLYWYRQTLGQGPEFLTYFQNEAQLEKSRLLSDRFSAERPKGSFSTLEIQRTEQGDSAMYLCASSLFRVEGEQFFGPGTRLTVL.

This clonotype was counted many times. V usage is TRBV12-3 or TRBV12-4 and J usage is TRBJ2-7, with D possibly matching TRBD2 (6 bases). Trimming removed 8 bases from V and 0 bases from J, with 14 bases in between. The CDR3 spans 14 residues. CDR3 nucleotide sequence: TGTGCCAGCTGTGAACGGGGGAGCTCCTACGAGCAGTACTTC. Amino acid sequence: CASCERGSSYEQYF.

This clonotype was seen many times. This chain connects TRBV4-1 to TRBJ2-2; TRBD1 matches 9 bases. Germline V CDR1 and CDR2: MGHRA, YSYEKL. V trimming: 2 bases; J trimming: 1 base; junction bases outside the gene matches: 5. The CDR3 is made up of 17 amino acids. CDR3 nucleotides: TGCGCCAGCAGCCAAACTGGACAGGGGAGGAACACCGGGGAGCTGTTTTTT. Residues: CASSQTGQGRNTGELFF.

The CDR3 DNA is TGTGCCAGCAGCTCCTTTAATAGTGCTAGCAATCAGCCCCAGCATTTT. This encodes CASSSFNSASNQPQHF. V is TRBV7-2 and J is TRBJ1-5; D is undetermined. Germline lookup yields CDR1 SGHTA and CDR2 FQGNSA. CDR3 length: 16 residues. V was pared by 4 bases and J by 0 bases, with 13 bases between. Drawing the rest from reference TRBV7-2 and TRBJ1-5, the complete variable domain is GAGVSQSPSNKVTEKGKDVELRCDPISGHTALYWYRQSLGQGLEFLIYFQGNSAPDKSGLPSDRFSAERTGGSVSTLTIQRTQQEDSAVYLCASSSFNSASNQPQHFGDGTRLSIL.

The V and J genes are TRBV20-1 and TRBJ2-1; no clear D. The V gene's germline CDR1 is DFQATT and CDR2 SNEGSKA (reference sequence). The CDR3 is 16 residues long. V lost 1 base, J lost 1 base, and 14 bases lay in between. This chain's CDR3 is CSARVPRSGSYNEQFF. The CDR3 bases are TGCAGTGCTAGAGTCCCCCGATCGGGTTCCTACAATGAGCAGTTCTTC.

The gene calls are TRBV4-2 and TRBJ1-4; the D is unclear. CDR1 and CDR2 (germline): LGHNA, YNFKEQ. This CDR3 contains 14 residues. V was shortened by 4 bases and J by 7 bases, with 13 bases between the two germline ends. CDR3 coding DNA: TGTGCCAGCAGCCCACAGACCGGTCGTGAAAAACTGTTTTTT. Encoded protein: CASSPQTGREKLFF.

This clonotype has at least ten counts. CDR3 residues: CASSLDFADTQYF. CDR3 sequence (DNA): TGCGCCAGCAGCTTGGATTTCGCAGATACGCAGTATTTT. The gene calls are TRBV5-1 and TRBJ2-3; D unresolved. Germline CDR1 and CDR2: SGHRS and YFSETQ. V was pared by 0 bases and J by 4 bases, with 6 bases between. The CDR3 sequence is 13 residues long.

In this sample, this clonotype turned up a few times. The rearrangement links TRBV5-1 to TRBJ2-7; 7 positions agree with TRBD1. Trimming removed 0 bases from V and 1 base from J; junction bases left unmatched: 1. The CDR3 covers 14 residues. Germline V gene lookup returns CDR1 SGHRS and CDR2 YFSETQ. The CDR3 loop reads CASSLGQGSYEQYV. The CDR3 DNA follows: TGCGCCAGCAGCTTGGGACAGGGTTCCTACGAGCAGTACGTC.

The V call is TRBV7-3, the J call TRBJ2-3; tentatively, D is TRBD1 or TRBD2 (5 bases each). With 6 bases removed from V and 5 bases from J, the gap between germline ends came to 27 bases. The CDR3 extends over 18 amino acids. In germline, CDR1 is SGHTA, CDR2 FQGTGA. The CDR3 DNA reads as TGTGCCAGCAGGTTGAGGGGCCTGGGCGGAGGCACACAAGATACGCAGTATTTT. Translated, it gives CASRLRGLGGGTQDTQYF.

The chain has TRBV18 and TRBJ1-5; no clear D. CDR3 size: 14 residues. V lost 2 bases, J lost 0 bases, and 5 bases lay in between. Germline lookup yields CDR1 KGHSH and CDR2 LQKENI. The CDR3 loop is CASSPGYSNQPQHF. CDR3 bases: TGTGCCAGCTCACCAGGATATAGCAATCAGCCCCAGCATTTT.

The chain combines TRBV19 with TRBJ2-1; perhaps TRBD1 as D (5 bases). Germline V CDR1 and CDR2: LNHDA, SQIVND (reference sequence). CDR3 length equals 15 residues. Between the trimmed V and J ends, which lost 3 bases and 0 bases, there was a span of 9 bases. CDR3 nucleotides: TGTGCCAGTAGTATTGACGGACACTCCTACAATGAGCAGTTCTTC. It specifies CASSIDGHSYNEQFF. The variable domain in full, with the rest retrieved from reference TRBV19 and TRBJ2-1, is DGGITQSPKYLFRKEGQNVTLSCEQNLNHDAMYWYRQDPGQGLRLIYYSQIVNDFQKGDIAEGYSVSREKKESFPLTVTSAQKNPTAFYLCASSIDGHSYNEQFFGPGTRLTVL.

This clonotype has a handful of counts. The chain uses TRBV11-2 and TRBJ2-1; the D gene is possibly TRBD2 (6 bases). The CDR3 is made up of 12 amino acids. The germline V gene encodes CDR1 SGHAT and CDR2 FQNNGV. V was shortened by 6 bases and J by 6 bases, with 9 bases between the two germline ends. The CDR3 DNA is TGTGCCAGCAGGGTCGGGGGCAATGAGCAGTTCTTC. Amino acid sequence: CASRVGGNEQFF. The full variable domain, rest sourced from reference TRBV11-2 and TRBJ2-1, is EAGVAQSPRYKIIEKRQSVAFWCNPISGHATLYWYQQILGQGPKLLIQFQNNGVVDDSQLPKDRFSAERLKGVDSTLKIQPAKLEDSAVYLCASRVGGNEQFFGPGTRLTVL.

This clonotype turned up a few times. J is TRBJ2-1 and V is TRBV7-6, with D hard to call. The CDR3 totals 13 residues. Germline V CDR1 and CDR2: SGHVS, FNYEAQ. V dropped 2 bases and J dropped 8 bases, with 10 bases sitting between them. The CDR3 region has the DNA TGTGCCAGCAGCTTACAGGTTACCTATGAGCAGTTCTTC. It yields the protein CASSLQVTYEQFF.

This clonotype was counted many times. The rearrangement uses TRBV12-3 or TRBV12-4 and TRBJ1-5, with D tentatively TRBD1 (5 bases). This CDR3 region has 15 residues. Deletions cut 4 bases from V and 3 bases from J, with 13 bases between. The CDR3 DNA is TGTGCCAGCAGTTGGGCCGGGGCCGTCAATCAGCCCCAGCATTTT. Its translation: CASSWAGAVNQPQHF.